This section outlines one T cell receptor (beta chain) sequence together with its context. This CDR3 has 15 residues. J gave up 6 bases and V 3 bases, and 9 bases lay outside the gene matches. Germline CDR1 is SGHNT and CDR2 is YYREEE (reference sequence). This entry comes from a study of T cell changes during pregnancy in multiple sclerosis. Sequencing was performed with immunoSEQ multiplex PCR; in TCRdb, only in-frame clones are kept and a portion is missing. The repertoire includes 33,000 or so clones, about 92% of them detected once, and about 5.2% sits in the top ten. The chain has TRBV5-4 and TRBJ1-2, with TRBD1 identical over 9 bases. Sequences were derived from peripheral blood, sampled in the third trimester of pregnancy. The sequence derives from a female donor in good health, enrolled as a control in a pregnancy study. CDR3 nucleotides: TGTGCCAGCAGCTCCAACCGGGACAGGGAGAATGGCTACACCTTC. Its protein is CASSSNRDRENGYTF.